This TCR beta chain emerged from a study of blood T cell repertoires in COVID-19 (dated by TCRdb to between 2020 and 2021). Background on the whole study: Samples covering the acute and convalescent phases of COVID-19 were provided by collaborators in the United States, Italy and Spain. The material from the prospective study consisted of cDNA or gDNA derived from T cells, B-cell-depleted T cells, or PBMCs. Deeply sampled blood TCRbeta repertoires from subjects exposed to, actively infected with, or recovered from COVID-19 were included in the dataset. A freely available public database, intended as a resource for researchers studying the immune response to SARS-CoV-2, is where the repertoires were released. Samples came from the ongoing ImmuneRACE study (first 160 participants) plus 1,254 subjects from 6 global collaborators. A de-identified subject ID, COVID-19 status, age in years and sex were almost always included in the sample metadata. Where available, HLA class I and class II types were obtained from metadata supplied by the sample provider rather than from assay-based typing. General findings and caveats noted by the study authors: How much clinical and demographic metadata was included differed by source and by participant, and the metadata was provided uncurated.

Turning to this clone: This receptor's antigen is unknown. No base-level quality is on record; no much larger clone is a single base apart.

The immunoSEQ Assay, a bias-controlled multiplex PCR, was used to amplify TCRbeta CDR3 regions from genomic DNA. Per the original workflow: Nucleated cell counts per sample were estimated from amplification of reference gene primers within the assay. Sequence reads were collapsed and filtered to measure the absolute abundance of every unique TCRbeta CDR3 rearrangement. For each sample, productive Simpson clonality was calculated as the square root of Simpson's diversity index over productive rearrangements. Not all clones reach the TCRdb copy of this immuneACCESS table, which keeps in-frame sequences only. Checked studies attribute under half of the gap to unresolved V genes and leave the rest unexplained. For V, J and clone size, that table is used; D and trimming come from the DNA. The sample table contains roughly 220,000 clones; only one count was recorded for approximately 82% of them. The top ten clonotypes cover 1.4% of the sample.

CDR1 ENHRY and CDR2 SYGVKD were looked up in the germline V gene. Trimmed from V: 10 bases; trimmed from J: 5 bases; junction bases lacking a gene match: 9. From its cysteine to its phenylalanine, the CDR3 spans 15 amino acids. Just CDR3 DNA is preserved here, 45 bases in frame from base 1. Another Seattle source contributed samples from volunteer blood donors who had recovered from COVID-19. Collaborating institutions collected whole blood in K2EDTA tubes following their own protocols. Collaborator samples were shipped for TCRbeta analysis as frozen whole blood, isolated PBMCs, or DNA extracted from either sample type.

The chain couples TRBV10-3 to TRBJ2-1, and 12 bases in between align with TRBD2. The sample was peripheral blood. This clonotype was sampled from a woman in her thirties or forties who had recovered from COVID-19. The CDR3 region reads CATRLTSGGDNEQFF. The DNA is as follows: TGTGCCACTCGCCTGACTAGCGGGGGAGACAATGAGCAGTTCTTC.